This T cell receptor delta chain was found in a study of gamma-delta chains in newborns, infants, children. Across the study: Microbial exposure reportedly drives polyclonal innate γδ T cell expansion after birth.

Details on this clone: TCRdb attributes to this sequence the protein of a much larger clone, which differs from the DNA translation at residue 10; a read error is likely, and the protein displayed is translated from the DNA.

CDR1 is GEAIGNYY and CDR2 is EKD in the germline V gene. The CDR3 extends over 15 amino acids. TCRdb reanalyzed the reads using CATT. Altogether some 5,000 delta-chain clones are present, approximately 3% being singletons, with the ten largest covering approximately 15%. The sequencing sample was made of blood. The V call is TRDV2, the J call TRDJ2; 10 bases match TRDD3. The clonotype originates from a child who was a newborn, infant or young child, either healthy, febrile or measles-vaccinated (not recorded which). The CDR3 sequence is CACDILGDLAAQLFF. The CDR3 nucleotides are TGTGCCTGTGACATACTGGGGGATTTGGCAGCACAACTCTTCTTT.